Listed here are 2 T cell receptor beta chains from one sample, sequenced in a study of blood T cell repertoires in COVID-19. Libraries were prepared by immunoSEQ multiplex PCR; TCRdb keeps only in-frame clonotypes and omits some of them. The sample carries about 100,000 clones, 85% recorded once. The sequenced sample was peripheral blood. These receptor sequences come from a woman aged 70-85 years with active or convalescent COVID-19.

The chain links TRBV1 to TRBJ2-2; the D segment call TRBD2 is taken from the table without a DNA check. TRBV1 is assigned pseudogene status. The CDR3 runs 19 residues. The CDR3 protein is CTSSPQTSGRAANTGELFF. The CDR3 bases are TGCACCAGCAGCCCCCAGACTAGCGGGAGAGCCGCGAACACCGGGGAGCTGTTTTTT.

CDR3 region: CAWSRAGTGGYEQYF. CDR3 DNA: TGTGCCTGGAGTAGAGCCGGGACAGGGGGCTACGAGCAGTACTTC. V gene TRBV30 combines with J gene TRBJ2-7; 11 bases line up with TRBD1. CDR3 length: 15 residues. Per the germline V gene, CDR1 is GTSNPN and CDR2 is SVGIG (reference sequence). The V and J ends lost 2 bases and 3 bases, in that order; junction bases with no gene match: 6. Full variable domain (rest looked up from reference TRBV30 and TRBJ2-7): SQTIHQWPATLVQPVGSPLSLECTVEGTSNPNLYWYRQAAGRGLQLLFYSVGIGQISSEVPQNLSASRPQDRQFILSSKKLLLSDSGFYLCAWSRAGTGGYEQYFGPGTRLTVT.